Sequencing of this T cell receptor beta chain was carried out in a study of blood T cell repertoires in COVID-19. On the study more broadly: Samples of COVID-19 (acute and convalescent) were obtained from the United States, Italy and Spain. In each case, the material was cDNA or gDNA derived from T cells, B-cell-depleted T cells, or PBMCs.

As originally analysed: Cell counts per sample came from amplifying reference gene primers. Only in-frame clones appear in the TCRdb table, and some are missing; sequencing was by immunoSEQ multiplex PCR. Clone size and V and J calls were adopted from that table, with D and trimming inferred from the DNA. Of 80,000 to 95,000 clones listed, 70% to 85% are singletons. V lost 6 bases to trimming and J lost 7 bases; unmatched junction nucleotides: 10. The CDR3 has 15 residues. Germline CDR1 LGHDT, CDR2 YNNKEL (reference sequence). The rearrangement joins TRBV3-1 (or the pseudogene TRBV3-2) to TRBJ2-1; 9 positions match TRBD2. The sequence was collected from a human donor in a cohort sampled during active COVID-19. Sequenced sample: peripheral blood. Written as DNA, the CDR3 is TGTGCCAGCAGTCTCCCGGGACTAGCTTTTAATGAGCAGTTCTTC. Its protein product is CASSLPGLAFNEQFF.